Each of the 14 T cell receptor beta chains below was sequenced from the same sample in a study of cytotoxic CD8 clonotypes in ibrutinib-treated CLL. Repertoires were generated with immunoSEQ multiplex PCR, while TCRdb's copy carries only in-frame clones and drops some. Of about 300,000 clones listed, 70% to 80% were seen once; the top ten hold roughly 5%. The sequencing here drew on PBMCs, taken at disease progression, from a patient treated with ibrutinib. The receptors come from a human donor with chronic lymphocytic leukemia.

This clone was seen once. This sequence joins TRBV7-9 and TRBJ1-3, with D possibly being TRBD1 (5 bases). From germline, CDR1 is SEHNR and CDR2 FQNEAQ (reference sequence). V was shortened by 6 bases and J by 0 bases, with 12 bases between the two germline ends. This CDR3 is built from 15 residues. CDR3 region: CASRSGRFSGNTIYF. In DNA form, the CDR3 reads TGTGCCAGCAGATCGGGACGGTTCTCTGGAAACACCATATATTTT. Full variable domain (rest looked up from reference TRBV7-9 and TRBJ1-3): DTGVSQNPRHKITKRGQNVTFRCDPISEHNRLYWYRQTLGQGPEFLTYFQNEAQLEKSRLLSDRFSAERPKGSFSTLEIQRTEQGDSAMYLCASRSGRFSGNTIYFGEGSWLTVV.

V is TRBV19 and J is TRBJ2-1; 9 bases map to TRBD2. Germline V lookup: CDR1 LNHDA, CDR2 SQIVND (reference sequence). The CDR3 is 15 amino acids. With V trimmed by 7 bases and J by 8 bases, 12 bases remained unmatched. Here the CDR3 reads CASTPGAGGLDEQFF. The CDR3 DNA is TGTGCCAGTACCCCGGGAGCGGGAGGTTTGGATGAGCAGTTCTTC.

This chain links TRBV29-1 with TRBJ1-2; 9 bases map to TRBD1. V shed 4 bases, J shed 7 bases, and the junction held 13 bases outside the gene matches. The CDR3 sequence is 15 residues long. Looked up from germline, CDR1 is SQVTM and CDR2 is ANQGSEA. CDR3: CSVGPGQGILRGYTF. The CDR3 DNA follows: TGCAGCGTTGGCCCGGGACAGGGTATACTACGTGGCTACACCTTC.

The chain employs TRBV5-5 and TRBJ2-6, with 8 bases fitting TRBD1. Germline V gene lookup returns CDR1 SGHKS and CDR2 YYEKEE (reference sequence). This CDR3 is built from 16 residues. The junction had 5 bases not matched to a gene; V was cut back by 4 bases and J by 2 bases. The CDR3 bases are TGTGCCAGCAGCACGGACAGGGAGGCTGGGGCCAACGTCCTGACTTTC. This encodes CASSTDREAGANVLTF.

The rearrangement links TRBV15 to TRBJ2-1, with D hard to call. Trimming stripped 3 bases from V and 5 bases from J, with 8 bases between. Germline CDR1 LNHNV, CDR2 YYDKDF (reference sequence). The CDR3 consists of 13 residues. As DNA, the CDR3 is TGTGCCACCAGCAGCAAATACCACAATGAGCAGTTCTTC. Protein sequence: CATSSKYHNEQFF.

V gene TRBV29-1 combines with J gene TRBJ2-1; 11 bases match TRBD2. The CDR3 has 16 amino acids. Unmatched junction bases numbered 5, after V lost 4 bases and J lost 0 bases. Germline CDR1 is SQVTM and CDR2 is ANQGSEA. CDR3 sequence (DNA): TGCAGCGTTGTGGGACTAGCGGAGAGCTCCTACAATGAGCAGTTCTTC. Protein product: CSVVGLAESSYNEQFF.

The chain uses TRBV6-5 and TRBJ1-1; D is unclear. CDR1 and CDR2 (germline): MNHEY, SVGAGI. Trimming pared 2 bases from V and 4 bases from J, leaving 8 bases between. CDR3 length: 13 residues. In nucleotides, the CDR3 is TGTGCCAGCAGTTACGCCCCGGGCACTGAAGCTTTCTTT. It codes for CASSYAPGTEAFF.

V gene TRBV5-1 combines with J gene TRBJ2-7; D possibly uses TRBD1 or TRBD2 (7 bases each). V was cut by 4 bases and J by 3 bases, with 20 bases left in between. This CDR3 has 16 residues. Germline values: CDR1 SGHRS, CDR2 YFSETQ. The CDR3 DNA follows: TGCGCCAGCAGCCTCAGCGGGACAGCATACGACTACGAGCAGTACTTC. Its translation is CASSLSGTAYDYEQYF. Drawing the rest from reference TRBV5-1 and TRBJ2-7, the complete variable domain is KAGVTQTPRYLIKTRGQQVTLSCSPISGHRSVSWYQQTPGQGLQFLFEYFSETQRNKGNFPGRFSGRQFSNSRSEMNVSTLELGDSALYLCASSLSGTAYDYEQYFGPGTRLTVT.

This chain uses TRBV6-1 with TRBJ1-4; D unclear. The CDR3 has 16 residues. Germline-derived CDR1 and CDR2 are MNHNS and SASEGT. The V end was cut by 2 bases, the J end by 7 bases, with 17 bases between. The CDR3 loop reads CASSEIIGWMREKLFF. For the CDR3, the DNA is TGTGCCAGCAGTGAAATAATCGGTTGGATGCGTGAAAAACTGTTTTTT.

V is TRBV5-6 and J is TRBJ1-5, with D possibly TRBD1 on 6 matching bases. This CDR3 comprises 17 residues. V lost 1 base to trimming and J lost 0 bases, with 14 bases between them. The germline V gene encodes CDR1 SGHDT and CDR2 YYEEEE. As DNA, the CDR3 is TGTGCCAGCAGCTTGCGGGCGGGACAATATAGCAATCAGCCCCAGCATTTT. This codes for CASSLRAGQYSNQPQHF.

CDR3 sequence reads: CASSTRDRHTGELFF. CDR3 sequence (DNA): TGTGCCAGCAGCACTCGGGACAGGCACACCGGGGAGCTGTTTTTT. This chain joins TRBV7-9 and TRBJ2-2, with TRBD1 identical over 8 bases. The V and J ends lost 5 bases and 3 bases, in that order; junction bases with no gene match: 5. This CDR3 is 15 amino acids long. CDR1 and CDR2 (germline): SEHNR, FQNEAQ (reference sequence).

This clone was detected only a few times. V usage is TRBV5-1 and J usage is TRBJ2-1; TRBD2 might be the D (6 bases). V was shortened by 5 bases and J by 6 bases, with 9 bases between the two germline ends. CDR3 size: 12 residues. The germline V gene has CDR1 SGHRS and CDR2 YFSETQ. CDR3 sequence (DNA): TGCGCCAGCAGGCCGACTAGCAATGAGCAGTTCTTC. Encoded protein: CASRPTSNEQFF.

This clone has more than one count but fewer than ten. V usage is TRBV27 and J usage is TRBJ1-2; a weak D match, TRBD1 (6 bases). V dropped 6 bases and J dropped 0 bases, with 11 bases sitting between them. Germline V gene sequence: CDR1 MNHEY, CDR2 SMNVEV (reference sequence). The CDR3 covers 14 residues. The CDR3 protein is CASSHRETNYGYTF. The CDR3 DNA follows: TGTGCCAGCAGCCACAGGGAAACTAACTATGGCTACACCTTC.

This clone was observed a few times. DNA for the CDR3: TGTGCCAGCAGTGAACGTCCAGGAACCTATGGCTACACCTTC. Its protein is CASSERPGTYGYTF. The rearrangement uses TRBV2 and TRBJ1-2; D is undetermined. V lost 2 bases, J lost 4 bases, and 11 bases lay in between. Germline CDR1 SNHLY, CDR2 FYNNEI. The CDR3 has 14 residues.